These T cell receptor beta chains were read from a single sample in a study of HIV-infected patients and healthy controls. From the 5' RACE reads, TCRdb called clonotypes with MiXCR, one entry per CDR3 protein. The table records approximately 9,800 distinct CDR3 sequences, around 7.6% of them present only once. Sequencing used blood. The receptors shown here come from an adult in good health. The conserved cysteine and the conserved F or W are not part of the CDR3 here. Fields, in order: V gene, clone size, D gene, CDR3 protein. D genes are given only for firm matches. Not all rows give a size; the values are once, few, many and, for expanded clones, a class.

V gene: TRBV5-4
clone size: many
D gene: TRBD2
CDR3 protein: ASSLELAGPSDTQY

V gene: TRBV19
clone size: -
D gene: TRBD1
CDR3 protein: ASSYGQGAGQPQH

V gene: TRBV3-1
clone size: medium-sized
D gene: TRBD2
CDR3 protein: ASRLTSGGIGDTQY

V gene: TRBV6-5
clone size: many
D gene: TRBD2
CDR3 protein: ASRVGGGGTDTQY

V gene: TRBV2
clone size: medium-sized
D gene: -
CDR3 protein: ASSEGGTEAF

V gene: TRBV5-4
clone size: -
D gene: TRBD1
CDR3 protein: ASRQTGGHEQF

V gene: TRBV20-1
clone size: few
D gene: -
CDR3 protein: SARDGTGSNQPQH

V gene: TRBV7-9
clone size: few
D gene: -
CDR3 protein: ASRSGQPTGELF

V gene: TRBV20-1
clone size: few
D gene: -
CDR3 protein: SALFFNEKLF

V gene: TRBV6-6
clone size: medium-sized
D gene: -
CDR3 protein: ASSGSRRTYNSPLH

V gene: TRBV5-1
clone size: many
D gene: -
CDR3 protein: ASSTQSPSKNIQY

V gene: TRBV2
clone size: medium-sized
D gene: TRBD2
CDR3 protein: ASKFSGTSVQETQY

V gene: TRBV7-9
clone size: -
D gene: -
CDR3 protein: ASSLEGRREAF

V gene: TRBV29-1
clone size: medium-sized
D gene: -
CDR3 protein: SVRTALNQPQH

V gene: TRBV12-3/TRBV12-4
clone size: medium-sized
D gene: -
CDR3 protein: ASSLGAGPVGTQY

V gene: TRBV7-2
clone size: medium-sized
D gene: TRBD2
CDR3 protein: ASSSTSGGLETQY

V gene: TRBV13
clone size: medium-sized
D gene: TRBD1
CDR3 protein: ASSPGTDYEQY

V gene: TRBV18
clone size: -
D gene: -
CDR3 protein: ASSYYGDSGNTIY

V gene: TRBV6-1
clone size: few
D gene: -
CDR3 protein: ASRGRSLTGELF

V gene: TRBV20-1
clone size: many
D gene: TRBD2
CDR3 protein: SARVAGRYADTQY

V gene: TRBV30
clone size: medium-sized
D gene: -
CDR3 protein: AWGGLDETQY

V gene: TRBV19
clone size: many
D gene: -
CDR3 protein: ASSILYNQPQH

V gene: TRBV10-1
clone size: medium-sized
D gene: TRBD2
CDR3 protein: ASSESGLAGYEQY

V gene: TRBV7-2
clone size: many
D gene: -
CDR3 protein: ASSSSFGTNTEAF

V gene: TRBV6-2/TRBV6-3
clone size: medium-sized
D gene: TRBD2
CDR3 protein: ASSSRERGLTDTQY

V gene: TRBV5-1
clone size: few
D gene: -
CDR3 protein: ASSLGGDDIQY

V gene: TRBV5-6
clone size: many
D gene: -
CDR3 protein: ASRRGPGEVGNQPQH

V gene: TRBV5-1
clone size: medium-sized
D gene: -
CDR3 protein: ASSLPPEGSAEAF

V gene: TRBV20-1
clone size: many
D gene: -
CDR3 protein: SARDRPSSYEQY

V gene: TRBV5-1
clone size: many
D gene: -
CDR3 protein: ASSASGDGAYEQY

V gene: TRBV4-1
clone size: medium-sized
D gene: TRBD1
CDR3 protein: ASSQTGTGVYEQY

V gene: TRBV15
clone size: few
D gene: -
CDR3 protein: ATSRPSPGQIKPH

V gene: TRBV18
clone size: medium-sized
D gene: -
CDR3 protein: ASSPTGMNTEAF

V gene: TRBV3-1
clone size: -
D gene: -
CDR3 protein: ASSQEWDPRVETQY

V gene: TRBV29-1
clone size: many
D gene: TRBD2
CDR3 protein: SVDGRGGSSYNEQF

V gene: TRBV7-6
clone size: many
D gene: -
CDR3 protein: ASSLTGRSSYNSPLH

V gene: TRBV18
clone size: medium-sized
D gene: TRBD1
CDR3 protein: ASSQPGQGGYNSPLH

V gene: TRBV27
clone size: few
D gene: -
CDR3 protein: ASSSGWGTPSYEQY

V gene: TRBV5-1
clone size: medium-sized
D gene: TRBD1
CDR3 protein: ASGKQGAGTDTQY

V gene: TRBV19
clone size: medium-sized
D gene: -
CDR3 protein: ASSLHRVSNQPQH

V gene: TRBV7-2
clone size: medium-sized
D gene: -
CDR3 protein: ASSLVVSTTDSPLH

V gene: TRBV5-6
clone size: few
D gene: -
CDR3 protein: ASSMGGVGSPLH

V gene: TRBV20-1
clone size: -
D gene: -
CDR3 protein: SARDHSGTLQLAQY

V gene: TRBV19
clone size: many
D gene: -
CDR3 protein: ASVLQGNTEAF

V gene: TRBV24-1
clone size: medium-sized
D gene: -
CDR3 protein: ATSDSGVFGNEQF

V gene: TRBV2
clone size: many
D gene: TRBD1
CDR3 protein: AIGQGLTPQH

V gene: TRBV19
clone size: medium-sized
D gene: -
CDR3 protein: ASSSGGSNTEAF

V gene: TRBV2
clone size: many
D gene: -
CDR3 protein: ASTDRSSSYEQY

V gene: TRBV6-5
clone size: few
D gene: -
CDR3 protein: ASSYPPAEAF

V gene: TRBV25-1
clone size: many
D gene: -
CDR3 protein: ASSGWGLGEQY

V gene: TRBV30
clone size: medium-sized
D gene: -
CDR3 protein: AWSPPATYEQY

V gene: TRBV20-1
clone size: many
D gene: -
CDR3 protein: SARGHSERTTDTQY

V gene: TRBV3-1
clone size: many
D gene: TRBD2
CDR3 protein: ASSLAGNTDTQY

V gene: TRBV20-1
clone size: medium-sized
D gene: TRBD1
CDR3 protein: SAPGQGNTDTQY

V gene: TRBV4-2
clone size: many
D gene: -
CDR3 protein: ASSQVKEGPAF

V gene: TRBV6-5
clone size: many
D gene: -
CDR3 protein: ASSYRALYEQY

V gene: TRBV12-3/TRBV12-4
clone size: few
D gene: -
CDR3 protein: ASSRTGNGVAGTYEQY

V gene: TRBV7-8
clone size: few
D gene: -
CDR3 protein: ASSPRRNIQY

V gene: TRBV6-5
clone size: few
D gene: TRBD2
CDR3 protein: ASSYRSGVSYNEQF

V gene: TRBV19
clone size: many
D gene: -
CDR3 protein: ASSISGTVNYGYT